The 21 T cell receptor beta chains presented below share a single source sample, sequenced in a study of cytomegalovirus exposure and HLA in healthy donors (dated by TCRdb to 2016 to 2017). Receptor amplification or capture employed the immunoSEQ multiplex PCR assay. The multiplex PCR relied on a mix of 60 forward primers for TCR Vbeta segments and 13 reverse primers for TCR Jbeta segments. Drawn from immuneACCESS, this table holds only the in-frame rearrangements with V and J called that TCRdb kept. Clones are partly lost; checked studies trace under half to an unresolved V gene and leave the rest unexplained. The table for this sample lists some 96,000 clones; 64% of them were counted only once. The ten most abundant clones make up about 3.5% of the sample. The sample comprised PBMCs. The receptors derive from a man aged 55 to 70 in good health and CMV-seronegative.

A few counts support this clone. The CDR3 DNA is TGCGCCAGCAGTCAAGGGGGAGATACGCAGTATTTT. As protein: CASSQGGDTQYF. V gene TRBV10-2 combines with J gene TRBJ2-3; a possible D gene is TRBD1 (6 bases). Germline assignment: CDR1 WSHSY and CDR2 SAAADI. This CDR3 contains 12 residues. V shed 5 bases and J shed 5 bases, with 8 bases lying between them.

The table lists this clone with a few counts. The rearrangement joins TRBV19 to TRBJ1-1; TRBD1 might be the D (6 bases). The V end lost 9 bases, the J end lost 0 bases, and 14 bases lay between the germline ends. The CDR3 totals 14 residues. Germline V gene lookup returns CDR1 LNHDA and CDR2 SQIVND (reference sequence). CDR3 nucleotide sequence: TGTGCCAGCCTTTCACAGGGATTGAACACTGAAGCTTTCTTT. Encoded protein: CASLSQGLNTEAFF.

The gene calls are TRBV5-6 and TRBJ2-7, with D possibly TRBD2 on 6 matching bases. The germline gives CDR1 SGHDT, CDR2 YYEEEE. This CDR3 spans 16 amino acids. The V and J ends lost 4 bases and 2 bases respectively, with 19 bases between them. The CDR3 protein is CASSPGGAISPYEQYF. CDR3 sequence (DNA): TGTGCCAGCAGCCCCGGGGGAGCGATCAGTCCCTACGAGCAGTACTTC.

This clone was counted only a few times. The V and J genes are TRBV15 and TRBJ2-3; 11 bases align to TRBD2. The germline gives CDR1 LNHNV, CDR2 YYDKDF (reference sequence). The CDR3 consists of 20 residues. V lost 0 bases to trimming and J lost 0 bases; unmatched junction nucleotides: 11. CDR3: CATSRDATSGGVGSTDTQYF. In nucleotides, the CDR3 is TGTGCCACCAGCAGAGATGCTACTAGCGGGGGCGTCGGTAGCACAGATACGCAGTATTTT.

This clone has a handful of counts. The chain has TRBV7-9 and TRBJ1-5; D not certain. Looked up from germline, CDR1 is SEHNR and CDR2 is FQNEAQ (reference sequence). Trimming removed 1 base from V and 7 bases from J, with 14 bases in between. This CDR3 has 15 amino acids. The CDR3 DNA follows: TGTGCCAGCAGCTTAGTAGAGGAGGGTGGACAGCCCCAGCATTTT. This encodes CASSLVEEGGQPQHF.

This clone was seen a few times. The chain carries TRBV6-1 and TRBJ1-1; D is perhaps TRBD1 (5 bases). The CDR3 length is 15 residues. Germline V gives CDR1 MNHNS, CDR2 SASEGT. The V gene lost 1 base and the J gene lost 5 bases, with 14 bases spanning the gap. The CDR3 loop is CASSEVQGGVTEAFF. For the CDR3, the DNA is TGTGCCAGCAGTGAAGTGCAGGGTGGTGTAACTGAAGCTTTCTTT.

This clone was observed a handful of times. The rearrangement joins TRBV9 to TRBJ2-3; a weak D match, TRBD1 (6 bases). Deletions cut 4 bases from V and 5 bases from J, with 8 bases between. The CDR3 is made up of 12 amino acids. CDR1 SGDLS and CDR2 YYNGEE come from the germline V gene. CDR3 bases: TGTGCCAGCAGCCTACAGGGAGATACGCAGTATTTT. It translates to CASSLQGDTQYF.

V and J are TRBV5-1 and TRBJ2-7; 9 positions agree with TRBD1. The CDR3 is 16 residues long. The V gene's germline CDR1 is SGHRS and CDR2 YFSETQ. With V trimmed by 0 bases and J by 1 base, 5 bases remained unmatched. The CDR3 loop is CASSLGGTGFSYEQYF. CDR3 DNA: TGCGCCAGCAGCTTGGGGGGGACAGGGTTTTCCTACGAGCAGTACTTC.

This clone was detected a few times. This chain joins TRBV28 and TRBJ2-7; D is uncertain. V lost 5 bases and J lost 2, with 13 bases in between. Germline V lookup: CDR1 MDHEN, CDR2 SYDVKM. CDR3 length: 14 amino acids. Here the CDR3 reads CASSLQMLPYEQYF. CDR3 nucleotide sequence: TGTGCCAGCAGTCTACAGATGCTGCCCTACGAGCAGTACTTC.

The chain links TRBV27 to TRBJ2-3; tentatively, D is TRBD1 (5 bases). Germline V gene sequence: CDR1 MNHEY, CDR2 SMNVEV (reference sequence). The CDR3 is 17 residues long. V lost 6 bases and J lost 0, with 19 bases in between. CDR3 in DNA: TGTGCCAGCAGCCGCAAGACGGACATCACTAGCACAGATACGCAGTATTTT. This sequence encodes CASSRKTDITSTDTQYF.

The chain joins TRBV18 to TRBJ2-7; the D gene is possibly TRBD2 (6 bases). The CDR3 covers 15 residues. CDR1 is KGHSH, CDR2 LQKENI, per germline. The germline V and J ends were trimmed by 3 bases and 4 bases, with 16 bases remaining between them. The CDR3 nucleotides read TGTGCCAGCTCACCCTGGGGTAGCGGACCTTACGAGCAGTACTTC. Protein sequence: CASSPWGSGPYEQYF.

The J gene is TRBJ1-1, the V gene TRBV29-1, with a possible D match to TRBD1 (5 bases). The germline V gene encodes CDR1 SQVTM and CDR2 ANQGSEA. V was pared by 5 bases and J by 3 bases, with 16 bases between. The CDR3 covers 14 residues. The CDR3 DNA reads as TGCAGCGTTTTCCACAGGTATAGATACACTGAAGCTTTCTTT. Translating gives CSVFHRYRYTEAFF. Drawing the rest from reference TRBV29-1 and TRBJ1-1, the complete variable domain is SAVISQKPSRDICQRGTSLTIQCQVDSQVTMMFWYRQQPGQSLTLIATANQGSEATYESGFVIDKFPISRPNLTFSTLTVSNMSPEDSSIYLCSVFHRYRYTEAFFGQGTRLTVV.

CDR3 in amino acids: CASKAQMSGTGELFF. The DNA for the CDR3 is TGTGCCAGCAAGGCTCAGATGAGCGGCACCGGGGAGCTGTTTTTT. The chain recombines TRBV6-6 with TRBJ2-2, with D maybe TRBD2 (5 bases). Germline V gives CDR1 MNHNY, CDR2 SVGAGI (reference sequence). V lost 7 bases, J lost 4 bases, and 16 bases lay in between. The CDR3 has 15 residues.

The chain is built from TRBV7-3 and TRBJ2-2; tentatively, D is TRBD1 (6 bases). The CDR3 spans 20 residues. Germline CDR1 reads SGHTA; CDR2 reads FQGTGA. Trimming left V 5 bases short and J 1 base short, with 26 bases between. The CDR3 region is CASSPRSTGRGPMNTGELFF. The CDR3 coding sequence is TGTGCCAGCAGCCCTCGATCGACAGGACGGGGTCCAATGAACACCGGGGAGCTGTTTTTT.

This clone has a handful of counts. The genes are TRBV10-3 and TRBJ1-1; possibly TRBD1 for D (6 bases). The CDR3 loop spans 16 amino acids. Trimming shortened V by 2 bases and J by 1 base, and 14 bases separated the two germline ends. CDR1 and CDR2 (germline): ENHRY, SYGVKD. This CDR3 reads CAISEILGGPNTEAFF. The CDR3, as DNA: TGTGCCATCAGTGAGATTTTAGGGGGACCGAACACTGAAGCTTTCTTT.

The CDR3: CASFETAYGYTF. CDR3 bases: TGTGCCAGTTTCGAGACAGCCTATGGCTACACCTTC. The V and J genes are TRBV19 and TRBJ1-2; TRBD1 might be the D (5 bases). Germline V lookup: CDR1 LNHDA, CDR2 SQIVND (reference sequence). Trimming cost V 8 bases and J 4 bases, with 11 bases left between them. This CDR3 region has 12 residues.

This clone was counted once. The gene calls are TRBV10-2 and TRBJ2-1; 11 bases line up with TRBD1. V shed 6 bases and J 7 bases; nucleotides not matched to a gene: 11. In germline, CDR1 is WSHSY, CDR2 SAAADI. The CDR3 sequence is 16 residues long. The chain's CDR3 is CASRDSGQGAQNEQFF. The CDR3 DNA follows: TGCGCCAGCAGAGACTCCGGACAGGGGGCGCAAAATGAGCAGTTCTTC.

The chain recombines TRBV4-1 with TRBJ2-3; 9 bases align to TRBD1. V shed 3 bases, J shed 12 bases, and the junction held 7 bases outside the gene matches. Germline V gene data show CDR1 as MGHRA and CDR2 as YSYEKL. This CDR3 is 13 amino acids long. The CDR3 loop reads CASSQDRGSIQYF. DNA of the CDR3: TGCGCCAGCAGCCAGGACAGGGGCTCCATACAGTATTTT.

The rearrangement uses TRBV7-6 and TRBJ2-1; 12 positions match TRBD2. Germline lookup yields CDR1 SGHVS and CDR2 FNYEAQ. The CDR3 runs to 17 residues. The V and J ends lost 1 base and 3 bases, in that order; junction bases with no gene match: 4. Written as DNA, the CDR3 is TGTGCCAGCAGCTTAGTACTAGCGGGGGGAATCTACAATGAGCAGTTCTTC. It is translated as CASSLVLAGGIYNEQFF. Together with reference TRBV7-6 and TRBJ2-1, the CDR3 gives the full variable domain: GAGVSQSPRYKVTKRGQDVALRCDPISGHVSLYWYRQALGQGPEFLTYFNYEAQQDKSGLPNDRFSAERPEGSISTLTIQRTEQRDSAMYRCASSLVLAGGIYNEQFFGPGTRLTVL.

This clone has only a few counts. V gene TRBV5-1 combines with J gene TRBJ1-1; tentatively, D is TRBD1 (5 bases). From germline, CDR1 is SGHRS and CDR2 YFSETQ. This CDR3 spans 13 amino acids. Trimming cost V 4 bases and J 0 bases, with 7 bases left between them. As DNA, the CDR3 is TGCGCCAGCAGCACAGGACTGAACACTGAAGCTTTCTTT. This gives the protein CASSTGLNTEAFF.

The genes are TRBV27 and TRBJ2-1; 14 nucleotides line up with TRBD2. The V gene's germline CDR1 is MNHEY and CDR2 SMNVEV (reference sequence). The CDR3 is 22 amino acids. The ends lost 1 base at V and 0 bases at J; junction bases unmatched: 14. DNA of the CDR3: TGTGCCAGCAGTTTATTAGTACCAGGACTAGCGGGAGGACGGAGCTCCTACAATGAGCAGTTCTTC. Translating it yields CASSLLVPGLAGGRSSYNEQFF.